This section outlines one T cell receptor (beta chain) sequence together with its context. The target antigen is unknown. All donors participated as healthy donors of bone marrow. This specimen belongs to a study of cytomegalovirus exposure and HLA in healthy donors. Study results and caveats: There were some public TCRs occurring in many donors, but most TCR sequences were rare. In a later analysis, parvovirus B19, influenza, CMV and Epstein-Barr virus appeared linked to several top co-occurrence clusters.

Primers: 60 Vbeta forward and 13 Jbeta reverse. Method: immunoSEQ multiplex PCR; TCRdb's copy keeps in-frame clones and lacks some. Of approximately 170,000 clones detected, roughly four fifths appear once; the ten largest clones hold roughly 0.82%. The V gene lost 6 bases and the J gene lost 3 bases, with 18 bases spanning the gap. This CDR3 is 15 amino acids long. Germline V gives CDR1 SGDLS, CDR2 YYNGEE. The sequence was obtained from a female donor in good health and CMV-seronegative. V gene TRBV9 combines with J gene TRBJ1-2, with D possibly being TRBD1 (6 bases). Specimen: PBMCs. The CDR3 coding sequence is TGTGCCAGCACCGCTACAGGGAATGACGACTATGGCTACACCTTC. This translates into CASTATGNDDYGYTF.